These 22 T cell receptor beta chains were sequenced from one sample in a study of T cells in Graves' hyperthyroidism and ophthalmopathy (dated by TCRdb to the late 2010s). To prepare the library, multiplex PCR was applied. The reads were generated on an Illumina HiSeq 2000. The TCR beta CDR3 regions were amplified from RNA transcripts. For the first round of RT-PCR on the TCR CDR3, the HTBI primer set was used together with the Qiagen OneStep RT-PCR kit. TCRdb ran its own pipeline on the public reads, namely fastp trimming at Q25 and MiXCR clone calling, and kept in-frame beta chains. Identical CDR3 proteins give one entry, which carries the most common genes and DNA. A total of roughly 600,000 distinct CDR3 sequences appear in this sample, about 14% of them only once. In total, the top ten clones hold around an eighth of the sample. The sequencing input was blood. These receptors came from a woman aged 45-59 years with Graves' ophthalmopathy.

This clonotype was seen a handful of times. The rearrangement uses TRBV7-9 and TRBJ2-1, with a possible D match to TRBD1 (6 bases). The V and J ends lost 2 bases and 4 bases respectively, with 18 bases between them. The CDR3 has 17 amino acids. CDR1 SEHNR and CDR2 FQNEAQ come from the germline V gene (reference sequence). The CDR3: CASSLPSDRPNYNEQFF. For the CDR3, the DNA is TGTGCCAGCAGCTTACCATCTGACAGGCCTAATTACAATGAGCAGTTCTTC.

The genes are TRBV15 and TRBJ2-7; TRBD2 agrees at 15 bases. The CDR3 covers 18 residues. The trim removed 5 bases at V and 1 base at J, leaving 9 bases unmatched. Germline CDR1 and CDR2: LNHNV and YYDKDF (reference sequence). The CDR3 here is CATSGGLAGGGNSYEQYF. The CDR3 coding sequence is TGTGCCACCAGCGGAGGACTAGCGGGAGGGGGTAATTCCTACGAGCAGTACTTC. The full variable domain, its missing parts supplied by reference TRBV15 and TRBJ2-7, is DAMVIQNPRYQVTQFGKPVTLSCSQTLNHNVMYWYQQKSSQAPKLLFHYYDKDFNNEADTPDNFQSRRPNTSFCFLDIRSPGLGDTAMYLCATSGGLAGGGNSYEQYFGPGTRLTVT.

This clonotype was recorded many times. The rearrangement joins TRBV7-9 to TRBJ2-7, with D perhaps matching TRBD2 (5 bases). CDR1 and CDR2 from the germline V gene are SEHNR and FQNEAQ (reference sequence). The CDR3 covers 13 residues. V was pared by 8 bases and J by 5 bases, with 16 bases between. The CDR3 coding sequence is TGTGCCAGCCGTACTAGTCCCACCGACGAGCAGTACTTC. Translated, it gives CASRTSPTDEQYF.

The chain combines TRBV6-2 or TRBV6-3 with TRBJ1-3; D gene uncertain. From germline, CDR1 is MNHEY and CDR2 SVGEGT. This CDR3 region has 14 residues. Trimming removed 5 bases at V and 7 bases at J, with 15 bases between. The CDR3 DNA reads as TGTGCCAGCAGTATCCACAGCGTTCGGAACACCATATATTTT. Translating gives CASSIHSVRNTIYF.

This clonotype was detected a few times. The chain has TRBV4-2 and TRBJ2-3; D is possibly TRBD1 (6 bases). CDR3 length equals 15 residues. Trimming cost V 1 base and J 2 bases, with 10 bases left between them. CDR1 is LGHNA and CDR2 is YNFKEQ in the germline V gene. The CDR3 spells CASSQVAGDTDTQYF. CDR3 nucleotides: TGTGCCAGCAGCCAAGTCGCAGGGGACACAGATACGCAGTATTTT.

This clonotype has ten or more counts. The chain carries TRBV28 and TRBJ2-7; possible D gene TRBD2, 5 bases. CDR3 length equals 13 residues. Germline V lookup: CDR1 MDHEN, CDR2 SYDVKM. V was cut by 10 bases and J by 3 bases, with 16 bases left in between. The CDR3 bases are TGTGCCACCATAGCGTCCTTAAGCTACGAGCAGTACTTC. Its protein product is CATIASLSYEQYF.

The table lists this clonotype with many counts. The V call is TRBV6-1, the J call TRBJ2-1, with D maybe TRBD1 (6 bases). This CDR3 comprises 15 residues. The V end was cut by 2 bases, the J end by 2 bases, with 10 bases between. Germline values: CDR1 MNHNS, CDR2 SASEGT. CDR3 in amino acids: CASSEYGTTYNEQFF. In nucleotides, the CDR3 is TGTGCCAGCAGTGAATACGGGACAACCTACAATGAGCAGTTCTTC.

A few counts support this clonotype. CDR3 DNA: TGTGCCAGCAGTTACTCGACCCCCCGCTTGGATGAGCAGTTCTTC. Protein: CASSYSTPRLDEQFF. The rearrangement uses TRBV6-5 and TRBJ2-1; D is unresolved. This CDR3 spans 15 amino acids. V lost 0 bases, J lost 8 bases, and 14 bases lay in between. From germline, CDR1 is MNHEY and CDR2 SVGAGI.

There are many counts of this clonotype. The V call is TRBV3-1, the J call TRBJ2-1; 7 bases map to TRBD2. J lost 4 bases, V lost 0 bases, and 6 bases had no gene match. This CDR3 contains 16 residues. Per the germline V gene, CDR1 is LGHDT and CDR2 is YNNKEL (reference sequence). The CDR3 here is CASSQDGREWYNEQFF. The CDR3 region has the DNA TGTGCCAGCAGCCAAGACGGGCGGGAGTGGTACAATGAGCAGTTCTTC.

This clonotype was recorded a few times. At one end the junction does not follow the germline gene, possibly because of a read error. The chain employs TRBV12-3 or TRBV12-4 and TRBJ2-7, with D tentatively TRBD1 (6 bases). This CDR3 contains 13 residues. The chain's CDR3 is CAGRSTGYYEQYF. For the CDR3, the DNA is TGTGCCGGCAGGTCTACAGGGTATTACGAGCAGTACTTC.

This clonotype was counted at least ten times. The chain combines TRBV28 with TRBJ1-1, with 11 bases lining up with TRBD1. V dropped 3 bases and J dropped 1; count of bases not matched to a gene: 7. Germline V gene data show CDR1 as MDHEN and CDR2 as SYDVKM. There are 17 residues in the CDR3. This chain's CDR3 is CASSFAGTGGSNTEAFF. In nucleotides, the CDR3 is TGTGCCAGCAGTTTCGCCGGGACAGGGGGTTCGAACACTGAAGCTTTCTTT.

This clonotype appeared many times. CDR3 in amino acids: CASSLTRVGYGYTF. CDR3 coding DNA: TGTGCCAGCAGTCTCACACGCGTCGGCTATGGCTACACCTTC. V gene TRBV28 combines with J gene TRBJ1-2; no clear D gene. The CDR3 is 14 residues long. V lost 5 bases, J lost 4 bases, and 14 bases lay in between. From germline, CDR1 is MDHEN and CDR2 SYDVKM.

This clonotype was counted at least ten times. This chain uses TRBV28 with TRBJ2-3, with 7 positions matching TRBD1. CDR3 length equals 14 residues. The germline V gene has CDR1 MDHEN and CDR2 SYDVKM. Germline trimming cut 11 bases from V and 2 bases from J; bases unmatched to any gene: 10. CDR3 sequence (DNA): TGTGCCGGCCAGGGCGGACAGGTCACAGATACGCAGTATTTT. This translates into CAGQGGQVTDTQYF.

This clonotype was detected ten times or more. This chain uses TRBV6-2 or TRBV6-3 with TRBJ2-2; no firm D call. Germline CDR1 is MNHEY and CDR2 is SVGEGT. The CDR3 has 15 amino acids. Trimming took 5 bases from V and 2 from J, leaving 12 bases between them. This CDR3 is CASSTQWSNTGELFF. The CDR3 DNA reads TGTGCCAGCAGTACCCAGTGGTCAAACACCGGGGAGCTGTTTTTT.

Ten or more counts support this clonotype. Here the CDR3 reads CASSVGTSGRVEQYF. The CDR3 nucleotides read TGTGCCAGCAGCGTAGGGACTAGCGGGAGAGTAGAGCAGTACTTC. This sequence joins TRBV9 and TRBJ2-7; 13 positions agree with TRBD2. The ends lost 0 bases at V and 7 bases at J; junction bases unmatched: 4. CDR1 is SGDLS and CDR2 is YYNGEE in the germline V gene. CDR3 length: 15 amino acids.

Comment on this clonotype: A much more abundant neighbour one base away suggests this may be a read error. This sequence joins TRBV24-1 and TRBJ2-1, with TRBD2 identical over 13 bases. V shed 5 bases, J shed 6 bases, and the junction held 6 bases outside the gene matches. Germline CDR1 and CDR2: KGHDR and SFDVKD. This CDR3 spans 16 amino acids. The CDR3 nucleotides are TGTGCCACCAGTGGGACTAGCGGGAGTTACTGCAATGAGCAGTTCTTC. Translation gives CATSGTSGSYCNEQFF.

This sequence joins TRBV12-3 or TRBV12-4 and TRBJ1-5; D gene unclear. V gave up 6 bases and J gave up 6 bases, with 9 bases separating them. The CDR3 runs to 12 residues. CDR3 nucleotides: TGTGCCAGCAGCCTAAAGAGTCAGCCCCAGCATTTT. Translating gives CASSLKSQPQHF.

At least ten counts were recorded for this clonotype. The V gene is TRBV12-3 or TRBV12-4, the J gene TRBJ2-3; the D gene is possibly TRBD1 (7 bases). V was pared by 2 bases and J by 5 bases, with 11 bases between. CDR3 length equals 14 residues. CDR3 in amino acids: CASSLRRGQDTQYF. CDR3 coding DNA: TGTGCCAGCAGTTTAAGGAGGGGGCAAGATACGCAGTATTTT.

This clonotype was recorded at least ten times. V usage is TRBV29-1 and J usage is TRBJ2-7; D possibly corresponds to TRBD1 (6 bases). The ends were cut back, 5 bases at V and 3 bases at J, with 14 bases in the middle. The CDR3 consists of 13 residues. Germline assignment: CDR1 SQVTM and CDR2 ANQGSEA. Written as DNA, the CDR3 is TGCAGCGTTACCCACCTCAGGGGCTACGAGCAGTACTTC. Translating gives CSVTHLRGYEQYF.

As to this clonotype: A much larger clone differs from this one at a single base, so this may be a read error. The chain has TRBV28 and TRBJ1-5; no reliable D call. This CDR3 has 15 residues. The V gene's germline CDR1 is MDHEN and CDR2 SYDVKM. Trimming took 6 bases from V and 5 from J, leaving 17 bases between them. CDR3 DNA: TGTGCCAGCAGCTCCCCGGGTATGGATTATCAGCCCCAGCATTTT. Translation: CASSSPGMDYQPQHF.

This clonotype was observed at least ten times. J is TRBJ2-7 and V is TRBV20-1; D is perhaps TRBD1 or TRBD2 (6 bases each). The V gene's germline CDR1 is DFQATT and CDR2 SNEGSKA (reference sequence). Trimming removed 0 bases at V and 3 bases at J, with 21 bases between. The length of the CDR3 is 17 residues. DNA for the CDR3: TGCAGTGCTAGAGATTTAAGGGGGGCCCCCCTTAACTACGAGCAGTACTTC. Translating it yields CSARDLRGAPLNYEQYF.

This clonotype was picked up many times. The germline gene is not matched at one end of the junction; a read error may be the cause. CDR3 nucleotides: TGTGCCAGCAATTTACAGGGGCGATACAATGAGCAGTTCTTC. The encoded protein is CASNLQGRYNEQFF. This sequence joins TRBV12-3 or TRBV12-4 and TRBJ2-1, with 7 bases fitting TRBD1. CDR3 length: 14 residues.